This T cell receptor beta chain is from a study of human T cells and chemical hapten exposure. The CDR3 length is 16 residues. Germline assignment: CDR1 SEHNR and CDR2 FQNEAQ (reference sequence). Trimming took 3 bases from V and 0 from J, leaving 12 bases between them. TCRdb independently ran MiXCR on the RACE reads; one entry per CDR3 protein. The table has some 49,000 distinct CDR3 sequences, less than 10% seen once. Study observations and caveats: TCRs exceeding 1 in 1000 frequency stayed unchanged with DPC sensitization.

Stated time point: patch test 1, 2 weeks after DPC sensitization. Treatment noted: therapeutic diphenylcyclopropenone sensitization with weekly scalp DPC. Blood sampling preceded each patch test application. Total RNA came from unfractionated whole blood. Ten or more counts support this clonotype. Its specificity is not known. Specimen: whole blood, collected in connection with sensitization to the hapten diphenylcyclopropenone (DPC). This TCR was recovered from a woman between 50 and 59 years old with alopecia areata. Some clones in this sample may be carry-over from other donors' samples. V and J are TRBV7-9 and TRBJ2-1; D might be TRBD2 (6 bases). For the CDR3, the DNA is TGTGCCAGCAGCTTGGCCGCTAGCGTCTCCTACAATGAGCAGTTCTTC. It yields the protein CASSLAASVSYNEQFF.